This T cell receptor beta chain was sequenced for a study of CD8+ T cells in alopecia areata. Isolated RNA was reverse transcribed into cDNA used as the sequencing template. Assay used: immunoSEQ multiplex PCR; TCRdb lists only in-frame clones, some missing. Of about 150,000 clones listed, roughly 60% are singletons. The V and J ends lost 1 base and 3 bases, in that order; junction bases with no gene match: 7. The germline gives CDR1 LGHNT, CDR2 FRNRAP. CDR3 length: 16 residues. The rearrangement uses TRBV12-5 and TRBJ2-7, with TRBD1 matching over 9 bases. This TCR derives from a human donor in good health. Sequencing was done on a sample of CD4+ T cells sorted from blood. CDR3 residues: CASGLAPGTGRYEQYF. In DNA, the CDR3 is TGTGCTAGTGGTTTGGCTCCCGGGACAGGGCGCTACGAGCAGTACTTC. Full variable domain (outside the CDR3, taken from reference TRBV12-5 and TRBJ2-7): DARVTQTPRHKVTEMGQEVTMRCQPILGHNTVFWYRQTMMQGLELLAYFRNRAPLDDSGMPKDRFSAEMPDATLATLKIQPSEPRDSAVYFCASGLAPGTGRYEQYFGPGTRLTVT.